The rows below give T cell receptor beta chains drawn from one sample of a study of shared clonotypes between healthy human individuals. Sequencing used immunoSEQ multiplex PCR; TCRdb keeps in-frame clones, though not all of them. The sample contains around 2.1 million clones, about 92% of which appear only once. The sequencing sample was made of naive CD8+ T cells from PBMCs. The receptors come from a man aged 18-30 years in good health. Some clones in this sample may be carry-over from other donors' samples. The CDR3 runs from the conserved cysteine through the conserved F or W. D genes are given only for firm matches. Size is stated for part of the rows, as once, few or many counts, or as a class when the clone is expanded.

clone_size	v_call	d_call	j_call	cdr3_length	cdr3_nt	cdr3_aa
NA	TRBV7-2	NA	TRBJ2-1	11	TGTGCCAGCAGTCCGACCGATGAGCAGTTCTTC	CASSPTDEQFF
NA	TRBV4-1	NA	TRBJ2-7	14	TGCGCCAGCAGCCTCAGGGACGGGCCCTACGAGCAGTACTTC	CASSLRDGPYEQYF
once	TRBV4-1	NA	TRBJ2-5	14	TGCGCCAGCAGCCAAGTTAGGGAGCTAGAGACCCAGTACTTC	CASSQVRELETQYF
NA	TRBV5-6	NA	TRBJ1-2	18	TGTGCCAGCCCCCAGCGACCCCTTACAGGGATCCCTAACTATGGCTACACCTTC	CASPQRPLTGIPNYGYTF
NA	TRBV19	NA	TRBJ2-5	15	TGTGCCAGTACCGCGGTCATGAGGGCCGGGGAGACCCAGTACTTC	CASTAVMRAGETQYF
once	TRBV7-9	TRBD1	TRBJ1-4	14	TGTGCCAGCAGCCACGGGACAGCTAATGAAAAACTGTTTTTT	CASSHGTANEKLFF
NA	TRBV11-2	NA	TRBJ2-3	15	TGTGCCAGCAGCTTAGATCTCGACCGCACAGATACGCAGTATTTT	CASSLDLDRTDTQYF
NA	TRBV4-3	TRBD1	TRBJ1-1	16	TGCGCCAGCAGCCAAGGCCTCGACAGGGGCAACACTGAAGCTTTCTTT	CASSQGLDRGNTEAFF
NA	TRBV13	NA	TRBJ2-5	14	TGTGCCAGCAGCTATTATGGGGCACAAGAGACCCAGTACTTC	CASSYYGAQETQYF
NA	TRBV27	NA	TRBJ2-1	15	TGTGCCAGCAGTCCCCGGGCCTCTTCCTACAATGAGCAGTTCTTC	CASSPRASSYNEQFF
once	TRBV6-5	NA	TRBJ2-7	12	TGTGCCAGCAGTTCAGACATCTACGAGCAGTACTTC	CASSSDIYEQYF
NA	TRBV18	TRBD1	TRBJ1-5	16	TGTGCCAGCTCACCACCGCCAGGGGGCCTCAATCAGCCCCAGCATTTT	CASSPPPGGLNQPQHF